What follows are 29 T cell receptor beta chains derived from one specimen sequenced in a study of vaccination effects on CD4 cells after COVID-19. Generated by immunoSEQ multiplex PCR, the TCRdb table keeps only in-frame clones and is missing some. The sample lists over 65,000 clones, over 60% seen once, with approximately 2% in the top ten. These TCRs' antigens remain unknown. Following a roughly 11-day culture, CD4+ T cells were purified. The input for sequencing was CD4+ T cells from PBMCs cultured without peptide, taken before COVID-19 vaccination. These receptors were taken from a human donor who received a COVID-19 vaccine.

In DNA, the CDR3 is TGTGCCAGTAGTATTTCTCGCGGGGCAGAGACCCAGTACTTC. Translating it yields CASSISRGAETQYF. V and J are TRBV19 and TRBJ2-5; D possibly corresponds to TRBD2 (6 bases). CDR1 and CDR2 (germline): LNHDA, SQIVND (reference sequence). The CDR3 runs to 14 residues. Trimming stripped 3 bases from V and 4 bases from J, with 12 bases between.

This clone has a handful of counts. The rearrangement uses TRBV2 and TRBJ2-7, with D possibly matching TRBD1 (5 bases). The V gene's germline CDR1 is SNHLY and CDR2 FYNNEI. The CDR3 spans 14 residues. V was cut by 8 bases and J by 7 bases, with 21 bases left in between. The chain's CDR3 is CASWADRNFSEQYV. The CDR3 DNA is TGTGCCAGCTGGGCCGACAGAAATTTTTCGGAGCAGTACGTC.

The CDR3 reads CSASTSGGTNSYNEQFF. CDR3 nucleotide sequence: TGCAGTGCTAGTACTAGCGGGGGGACGAACTCCTACAATGAGCAGTTCTTC. The V call is TRBV20-1, the J call TRBJ2-1, with TRBD2 matching 12 bases. V was clipped by 3 bases and J by 0 bases; unmatched bases: 6. CDR1 is DFQATT and CDR2 is SNEGSKA in the germline V gene (reference sequence). The CDR3 length is 17 residues.

This clone was seen only once. The V and J genes are TRBV30 and TRBJ1-6; the D gene is possibly TRBD1 (6 bases). Germline CDR1 GTSNPN, CDR2 SVGIG (reference sequence). Trimming shortened V by 4 bases and J by 0 bases, and 13 bases separated the two germline ends. This CDR3 is 16 amino acids long. CDR3 coding DNA: TGTGCCTGGAACTCAGGGGTCGGCTCCTATAATTCACCCCTCCACTTT. It encodes CAWNSGVGSYNSPLHF.

This chain connects TRBV7-8 to TRBJ1-3, with no clear D. This CDR3 has 12 residues. The V end lost 2 bases, the J end lost 4 bases, and 3 bases lay between the germline ends. CDR1 is SGHVS, CDR2 FQNEAQ, per germline. The CDR3 is CASSLQGNTIYF. CDR3 nucleotide sequence: TGTGCCAGCAGCTTACAGGGAAACACCATATATTTT.

Only a few counts were recorded for this clone. This chain links TRBV12-3 or TRBV12-4 with TRBJ1-2, with a possible D match to TRBD1 (5 bases). The CDR3 spans 13 residues. Deletions cut 3 bases from V and 3 bases from J, with 8 bases between. CDR3 protein: CASSLQGHYGYTF. The CDR3, as DNA: TGTGCCAGCAGTTTGCAGGGACACTATGGCTACACCTTC.

V gene TRBV2 combines with J gene TRBJ2-5, with D possibly TRBD1 on 5 matching bases. This CDR3 has 15 amino acids. Trimming stripped 3 bases from V and 3 bases from J, with 14 bases between. The V gene's germline CDR1 is SNHLY and CDR2 FYNNEI. The CDR3 DNA is TGTGCCAGCAGTGAGGATCGGACACGAGAAGAGACCCAGTACTTC. Translating gives CASSEDRTREETQYF.

The chain employs TRBV20-1 and TRBJ2-5, with D perhaps TRBD1 or TRBD2 (6 bases each). CDR1 and CDR2 (germline): DFQATT, SNEGSKA (reference sequence). V lost 3 bases to trimming and J lost 4 bases, with 9 bases between them. The CDR3 sequence is 12 residues long. The DNA for the CDR3 is TGCAGTGCTAGTAAGGGGGGAGAGACCCAGTACTTC. It translates to CSASKGGETQYF.

The genes are TRBV5-6 and TRBJ1-5, with D hard to call. This CDR3 has 13 amino acids. Trimming cost V 0 bases and J 5 bases, with 6 bases left between them. CDR1 is SGHDT and CDR2 is YYEEEE in the germline V gene. The CDR3 nucleotides are TGTGCCAGCAGCTTGGAGAGGGATCAGCCCCAGCATTTT. Residues: CASSLERDQPQHF.

This chain uses TRBV3-1 (or the pseudogene TRBV3-2) with TRBJ2-3; tentatively, D is TRBD1 (5 bases). V was shortened by 0 bases and J by 7 bases, with 11 bases between the two germline ends. The CDR3 contains 14 residues. Germline-derived CDR1 and CDR2 are LGHDT and YNNKEL (reference sequence). The CDR3 sequence is CASSQDSKGYTQYF. CDR3 sequence (DNA): TGTGCCAGCAGCCAAGATTCCAAGGGGTATACGCAGTATTTT.

The genes are TRBV4-1 and TRBJ1-1; D is ambiguous. The CDR3 length is 15 residues. Germline CDR1 and CDR2: MGHRA and YSYEKL. V shed 2 bases and J shed 4 bases, with 14 bases lying between them. CDR3: CASSQTKSSFTEAFF. The CDR3 bases are TGCGCCAGCAGCCAAACAAAGTCGTCCTTCACTGAAGCTTTCTTT.

This chain uses TRBV9 with TRBJ1-2, with TRBD1 matching over 7 bases. V shed 0 bases, J shed 1 base, and the junction held 3 bases outside the gene matches. The CDR3 contains 15 residues. Germline lookup yields CDR1 SGDLS and CDR2 YYNGEE. CDR3 bases: TGTGCCAGCAGCGTAGGACAGGGAGATAACTATGGCTACACCTTC. Translating it yields CASSVGQGDNYGYTF.

This clone was picked up one time. The chain uses TRBV2 and TRBJ1-5; no firm D call. This CDR3 spans 12 amino acids. V was cut by 5 bases and J by 5 bases, with 7 bases left in between. Germline CDR1 is SNHLY and CDR2 is FYNNEI. The CDR3 DNA is TGTGCCAGCAGTCCAACAGATCAGCCCCAGCATTTT. Translated, it gives CASSPTDQPQHF.

The rearrangement joins TRBV4-3 to TRBJ1-2; no firm D call. The V gene lost 0 bases and the J gene lost 3 bases, with 8 bases spanning the gap. There are 14 residues in the CDR3. Germline CDR1 reads LGHNA; CDR2 reads YSLEER. CDR3 bases: TGCGCCAGCAGCCAAGACAGGACGGACTATGGCTACACCTTC. Translated, it gives CASSQDRTDYGYTF.

V gene TRBV7-3 combines with J gene TRBJ2-2; 7 nucleotides align to TRBD2. Germline loops: CDR1 SGHTA, CDR2 FQGTGA. The length of the CDR3 is 14 residues. Trimming removed 0 bases from V and 8 bases from J; junction bases left unmatched: 3. The CDR3 is CASSLTGGVGELFF. The DNA of the CDR3 is TGTGCCAGCAGCTTAACGGGAGGGGTGGGGGAGCTGTTTTTT.

The rearrangement joins TRBV7-8 to TRBJ2-5; D uncertain. The CDR3 is made up of 13 amino acids. V lost 4 bases to trimming and J lost 0 bases, with 6 bases between them. Germline values: CDR1 SGHVS, CDR2 FQNEAQ. The CDR3 is CASSYGYQETQYF. The CDR3 coding sequence is TGTGCCAGCAGCTACGGGTACCAAGAGACCCAGTACTTC.

The chain joins TRBV7-2 to TRBJ2-2; 8 bases are a match to TRBD1. V lost 5 bases and J lost 6; bases outside the gene matches: 14. This CDR3 contains 17 residues. Germline V gene sequence: CDR1 SGHTA, CDR2 FQGNSA. CDR3 nucleotide sequence: TGTGCCAGCAGCCCTGATGGACAGGGAAGAGGGGCCGGGGAGCTGTTTTTT. It specifies CASSPDGQGRGAGELFF.

The V gene is TRBV6-5, the J gene TRBJ1-2, with TRBD1 identical over 7 bases. V lost 6 bases to trimming and J lost 5 bases; unmatched junction nucleotides: 3. This CDR3 spans 12 amino acids. CDR1 MNHEY and CDR2 SVGAGI come from the germline V gene. In DNA form, the CDR3 reads TGTGCCAGCAGATACAGGGGATATGGCTACACCTTC. Amino acid sequence: CASRYRGYGYTF.

The rearrangement joins TRBV5-1 to TRBJ1-4; D is perhaps TRBD1 (5 bases). The CDR3 covers 15 residues. Trimming pared 4 bases from V and 0 bases from J, leaving 10 bases between. Per germline, CDR1 SGHRS and CDR2 YFSETQ. The CDR3 coding sequence is TGCGCCAGCAGCCCGACAGAACCAACTAATGAAAAACTGTTTTTT. Amino acid sequence: CASSPTEPTNEKLFF.

The chain couples TRBV29-1 to TRBJ1-5; 9 positions agree with TRBD1. J gave up 3 bases and V 3 bases, and 3 bases lay outside the gene matches. Germline CDR1 and CDR2: SQVTM and ANQGSEA. The CDR3 is made up of 14 amino acids. Here the CDR3 reads CSVETGGTNQPQHF. The CDR3 bases are TGCAGCGTTGAGACAGGGGGTACCAATCAGCCCCAGCATTTT.

This sequence joins TRBV5-1 and TRBJ1-1, with TRBD1 matching 8 bases. The length of the CDR3 is 15 residues. The J segment lost 6 bases and the V segment lost 0 bases, leaving 7 bases of the junction unmatched. CDR1 is SGHRS, CDR2 YFSETQ, per germline. CDR3: CASSLARTGSAEAFF. CDR3 sequence (DNA): TGCGCCAGCAGCTTGGCCCGGACAGGGAGCGCTGAAGCTTTCTTT. Filled out from reference TRBV5-1 and TRBJ1-1, the complete variable domain reads KAGVTQTPRYLIKTRGQQVTLSCSPISGHRSVSWYQQTPGQGLQFLFEYFSETQRNKGNFPGRFSGRQFSNSRSEMNVSTLELGDSALYLCASSLARTGSAEAFFGQGTRLTVV.

This clone was seen only once. The rearrangement uses TRBV19 and TRBJ1-4; perhaps TRBD1 as D (5 bases). The CDR3 has 14 amino acids. CDR1 is LNHDA, CDR2 SQIVND, per germline (reference sequence). Trimming removed 6 bases at V and 6 bases at J, with 14 bases between. The CDR3 nucleotides are TGTGCCAGTAGCTCCGGGGGTGCAGATGAAAAACTGTTTTTT. Its translation is CASSSGGADEKLFF.

The chain employs TRBV6-1 and TRBJ1-4, with 12 bases fitting TRBD1. CDR3 length equals 19 residues. Germline values: CDR1 MNHNS, CDR2 SASEGT. The junction had 12 bases not matched to a gene; V was cut back by 4 bases and J by 3 bases. The CDR3 reads CASSAQSGTGGSSNEKLFF. CDR3 in DNA: TGTGCCAGCAGTGCCCAGAGTGGGACAGGGGGCAGTTCTAATGAAAAACTGTTTTTT.

This clone was detected a few times. The V and J genes are TRBV14 and TRBJ2-1, with D unclear. Trimming took off 5 bases at V and 2 bases at J, with 7 bases between the two ends. The CDR3 is made up of 13 amino acids. CDR1 is SGHDN, CDR2 FVKESK, per germline. CDR3: CASSEQTYNEQFF. The CDR3 nucleotides are TGTGCCAGCAGCGAACAGACCTACAATGAGCAGTTCTTC.

This chain uses TRBV18 with TRBJ2-5; D might be TRBD1 (5 bases). Germline values: CDR1 KGHSH, CDR2 LQKENI. This CDR3 is 14 amino acids long. V lost 0 bases, J lost 5 bases, and 10 bases lay in between. The CDR3 DNA follows: TGTGCCAGCTCACCACCTTCAGGGAAGGAGACCCAGTACTTC. It translates to CASSPPSGKETQYF.

The V call is TRBV10-3, the J call TRBJ1-5; 7 bases match TRBD1. The germline CDR1 and CDR2 sequences are ENHRY and SYGVKD. CDR3 length: 14 residues. Trimming took 5 bases from V and 5 from J; bases not matched to a gene: 6. CDR3 coding DNA: TGTGCCATCAGTACGACAGGGTCCGATCAGCCCCAGCATTTT. It is translated as CAISTTGSDQPQHF.

The chain carries TRBV18 and TRBJ2-5; D gene uncertain. This CDR3 is 13 amino acids long. Trimming cost V 3 bases and J 3 bases, with 8 bases left between them. The germline V gene has CDR1 KGHSH and CDR2 LQKENI. DNA of the CDR3: TGTGCCAGCTCACCTCCCAGCAAAGAGACCCAGTACTTC. It yields the protein CASSPPSKETQYF.

The rearrangement uses TRBV7-9 and TRBJ2-1; possible D gene TRBD2, 5 bases. V lost 5 bases to trimming and J lost 0 bases, with 23 bases between them. CDR1 is SEHNR, CDR2 FQNEAQ, per germline (reference sequence). The CDR3 is 19 residues long. Here the CDR3 reads CASSPFRGRSQSSYNEQFF. For the CDR3, the DNA is TGTGCCAGCAGCCCGTTCCGAGGGCGGTCCCAAAGCTCCTACAATGAGCAGTTCTTC.

The chain recombines TRBV28 with TRBJ1-5, with 11 bases that match TRBD1. Germline assignment: CDR1 MDHEN and CDR2 SYDVKM. The CDR3 loop spans 16 amino acids. Trimming removed 5 bases from V and 3 bases from J; junction bases left unmatched: 6. CDR3 sequence: CASSAGTGGINQPQHF. CDR3 DNA: TGTGCCAGCAGTGCCGGGACAGGGGGAATCAATCAGCCCCAGCATTTT.